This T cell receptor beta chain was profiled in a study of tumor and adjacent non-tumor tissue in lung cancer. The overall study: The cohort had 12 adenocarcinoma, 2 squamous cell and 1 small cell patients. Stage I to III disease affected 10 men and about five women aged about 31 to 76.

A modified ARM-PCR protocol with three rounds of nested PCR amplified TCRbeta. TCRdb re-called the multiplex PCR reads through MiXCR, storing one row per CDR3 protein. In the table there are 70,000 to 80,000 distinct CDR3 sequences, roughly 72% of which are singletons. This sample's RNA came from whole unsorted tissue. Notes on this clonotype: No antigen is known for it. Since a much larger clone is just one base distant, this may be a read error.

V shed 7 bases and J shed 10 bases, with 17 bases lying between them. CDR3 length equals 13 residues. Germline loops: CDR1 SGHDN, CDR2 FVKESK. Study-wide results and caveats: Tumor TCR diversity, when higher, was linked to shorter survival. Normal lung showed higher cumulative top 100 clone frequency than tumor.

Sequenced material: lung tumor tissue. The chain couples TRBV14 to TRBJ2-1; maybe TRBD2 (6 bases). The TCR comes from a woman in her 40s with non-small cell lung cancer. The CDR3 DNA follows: TGTGCCAGCATCATACGGACGGAGGGGGAGCAGTTCTTC. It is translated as CASIIRTEGEQFF.